This TCR beta chain stems from a study of T cells in Graves' hyperthyroidism and ophthalmopathy. The V gene end was trimmed by 4 bases and the J gene end by 2 bases; junction bases not matched to a gene: 5. The CDR3 covers 14 residues. Germline CDR1 is SEHNR and CDR2 is FQNEAQ (reference sequence). This clonotype was counted many times. Authors of the study amplified TCR beta CDR3 regions from RNA transcripts. In the first-round RT-PCR of the TCR CDR3, the HTBI primer set was used. TCRdb reanalysed the multiplex PCR reads using MiXCR and keeps one entry per CDR3 protein. The profile shows just over 550,000 distinct CDR3 sequences, 40% to 55% of them singletons.

This receptor was obtained from a woman under 30 with Graves' hyperthyroidism. The specimen sequenced was peripheral blood or thyroid tissue (not recorded which). The chain carries TRBV7-9 and TRBJ2-7; 7 bases agree with TRBD1. The CDR3 DNA sequence: TGTGCCAGCAGCTCGGACAGGAGAGCCTACGAGCAGTACTTC. Amino acids: CASSSDRRAYEQYF.